Below, 28 T cell receptor beta chains from the same sample are listed, as sequenced in a study of vaccination and CD4 T cells after COVID-19 (dated by TCRdb to 2022 to 2024). In the paper's terms, the treatment or condition label means: 10-day PBMC culture with coronavirus spike peptide pools or control peptides (ViraFEST assay). Antigens of these TCRs are unknown. Libraries were prepared through PCR. The sample was run on an Illumina iSeq 100. DNA from cultured CD4+ T cells underwent TCR sequencing with the Oncomine TCR Beta short-read assay at the Johns Hopkins FTIC core. Using fastp trimming at Q25 and MiXCR clonotype assembly, TCRdb reanalyzed the public sequencing data and kept in-frame beta chains. Rows merge per CDR3 protein into single entries with the most common DNA and genes. This sample holds tens of thousands of distinct CDR3 sequences; approximately 50% were observed only once. The ten top clones hold roughly 4.5% of the sample.

Sequenced sample: CD4+ T cells from blood, cultured in vitro. The receptors originated from a human donor who had recovered from COVID-19.

This clonotype has a handful of counts. The chain couples TRBV20-1 to TRBJ2-5; weak D call: TRBD1 (6 bases). The CDR3 loop spans 12 amino acids. Looked up from germline, CDR1 is DFQATT and CDR2 is SNEGSKA (reference sequence). V was pared by 5 bases and J by 3 bases, with 10 bases between. CDR3 DNA: TGCAGTGCTGGGGGACATAAAGAGACCCAGTACTTC. It translates to CSAGGHKETQYF.

Only a few counts were recorded for this clonotype. The CDR3 DNA sequence: TGTGCCACCAGCTCAGGCCCGCCGGGCTATGGCTACACCTTC. Protein sequence: CATSSGPPGYGYTF. This chain links TRBV15 with TRBJ1-2; no firm D call. V dropped 5 bases and J dropped 4 bases, with 14 bases sitting between them. CDR3 size: 14 residues. Germline V gene sequence: CDR1 LNHNV, CDR2 YYDKDF (reference sequence).

The chain joins TRBV27 to TRBJ1-2; no reliable D call. Trimming took 5 bases from V and 5 from J, leaving 18 bases between them. CDR1 is MNHEY, CDR2 SMNVEV, per germline (reference sequence). The length of the CDR3 is 15 residues. The CDR3 nucleotides read TGTGCCAGCAGTCTCAGGCCGGAGGTAGGATATGGCTACACCTTC. Amino acids: CASSLRPEVGYGYTF.

In this sample, this clonotype turned up a few times. The chain combines TRBV6-1 with TRBJ1-1; 8 positions agree with TRBD1. CDR1 MNHNS and CDR2 SASEGT come from the germline V gene. J was trimmed by 3 bases and V by 7 bases; bases with no gene match: 7. This CDR3 has 14 residues. CDR3 DNA sequence: TGTGCCAGCACCAAAGGACAGGGAGACACTGAAGCTTTCTTT. Residues: CASTKGQGDTEAFF.

The chain joins TRBV7-9 to TRBJ1-5, with D maybe TRBD1 (5 bases). Trimming left V 4 bases short and J 4 bases short, with 14 bases between. Per the germline V gene, CDR1 is SEHNR and CDR2 is FQNEAQ (reference sequence). The CDR3 has 15 amino acids. The CDR3 loop reads CASSSSVGGNQPQHF. CDR3 sequence (DNA): TGTGCCAGCAGCTCAAGCGTTGGGGGGAATCAGCCCCAGCATTTT. Based on the CDR3 plus reference TRBV7-9 and TRBJ1-5, the full variable domain is DTGVSQNPRHKITKRGQNVTFRCDPISEHNRLYWYRQTLGQGPEFLTYFQNEAQLEKSRLLSDRFSAERPKGSFSTLEIQRTEQGDSAMYLCASSSSVGGNQPQHFGDGTRLSIL.

The CDR3 reads CASSDYPGTSIDYTF. The CDR3 coding sequence is TGTGCCAGCAGTGATTATCCGGGAACTTCTATTGACTACACCTTC. This chain links TRBV25-1 with TRBJ1-2; no definite D call. CDR3 size: 15 residues. V was shortened by 3 bases and J by 10 bases, with 21 bases between the two germline ends. CDR1 is MGHDK, CDR2 SYGVNS, per germline.

The chain carries TRBV7-9 and TRBJ1-1; a possible D gene is TRBD1 (5 bases). Looked up from germline, CDR1 is SEHNR and CDR2 is FQNEAQ (reference sequence). Trimming cost V 0 bases and J 1 base, with 6 bases left between them. The CDR3 is 14 residues long. The CDR3 sequence: CASSLAGQNTEAFF. The CDR3 DNA sequence: TGTGCCAGCAGCTTAGCAGGACAGAACACTGAAGCTTTCTTT.

V is TRBV11-2 and J is TRBJ1-1; D is ambiguous. Germline CDR1 and CDR2: SGHAT and FQNNGV. Deletions cut 0 bases from V and 10 bases from J, with 12 bases between. This CDR3 region has 13 residues. This CDR3 reads CASSLDPDGRAFF. The DNA for the CDR3 is TGTGCCAGCAGCTTAGATCCGGACGGGAGAGCTTTCTTT.

The rearrangement uses TRBV20-1 and TRBJ2-5; no reliable D call. The ends were cut back, 6 bases at V and 2 bases at J, with 10 bases in the middle. Looked up from germline, CDR1 is DFQATT and CDR2 is SNEGSKA (reference sequence). The CDR3 covers 12 residues. CDR3 amino acids: CSAKTGQETQYF. DNA of the CDR3: TGCAGTGCCAAGACGGGTCAAGAGACCCAGTACTTC.

V usage is TRBV7-6 and J usage is TRBJ1-1, with 9 bases that match TRBD1. Germline V gene lookup returns CDR1 SGHVS and CDR2 FNYEAQ. V was pared by 5 bases and J by 6 bases, with 4 bases of the junction left unmatched. This CDR3 is built from 13 residues. The CDR3 nucleotides are TGTGCCAGCAGCCAGGGACAGGGCGCTGAAGCTTTCTTT. Encoded protein: CASSQGQGAEAFF.

The chain employs TRBV6-2 or TRBV6-3 and TRBJ1-1, with a weak D call TRBD1 (6 bases). From germline, CDR1 is MNHEY and CDR2 SVGEGT. With 6 bases removed from V and 1 base from J, the gap between germline ends came to 9 bases. The CDR3 loop spans 13 amino acids. Here the CDR3 DNA reads TGTGCCAGCAGCTGGACAGCGAACACTGAAGCTTTCTTT. As protein: CASSWTANTEAFF.

The J gene is TRBJ2-1, the V gene TRBV20-1; 8 bases match TRBD2. The CDR3 has 12 residues. CDR1 and CDR2 (germline): DFQATT, SNEGSKA (reference sequence). V shed 6 bases, J shed 7 bases, and the junction held 5 bases outside the gene matches. The CDR3, as DNA: TGCAGTGCCCGGGGGGGCCCTAATGAGCAGTTCTTC. Its protein is CSARGGPNEQFF.

The genes are TRBV9 and TRBJ1-1, with D maybe TRBD1 (6 bases). V was clipped by 0 bases and J by 3 bases, with 9 bases between them. CDR1 and CDR2 from the germline V gene are SGDLS and YYNGEE. The length of the CDR3 is 14 residues. CDR3 protein: CASSVAWTDTEAFF. The CDR3 nucleotides read TGTGCCAGCAGCGTAGCCTGGACAGACACTGAAGCTTTCTTT.

This clonotype was seen only once. The rearrangement links TRBV7-2 to TRBJ2-4; 7 nucleotides align to TRBD1. The CDR3 sequence is 15 residues long. With V trimmed by 4 bases and J by 1 base, 4 bases remained unmatched. CDR1 and CDR2 from the germline V gene are SGHTA and FQGNSA. The CDR3 region is CASSSTGSAKNIQYF. The CDR3, as DNA: TGTGCCAGCAGCTCGACAGGGTCGGCCAAAAACATTCAGTACTTC.

The J gene is TRBJ2-7, the V gene TRBV6-2 or TRBV6-3, with 7 positions matching TRBD1. The CDR3 is made up of 12 amino acids. The germline CDR1 and CDR2 sequences are MNHEY and SVGEGT. Trimming at V came to 8 bases and at J to 6 bases, leaving 7 bases not matched to a gene. In DNA form, the CDR3 reads TGTGCCAGCGGGCAAACAGGGGTCGAGCAGTACTTC. Translated, it gives CASGQTGVEQYF.

V gene TRBV12-3 or TRBV12-4 combines with J gene TRBJ2-7, with TRBD1 matching over 9 bases. Germline trimming cut 6 bases from V and 0 bases from J; bases unmatched to any gene: 6. This CDR3 comprises 15 residues. The chain's CDR3 is CASSRGTGSSYEQYF. In DNA form, the CDR3 reads TGTGCCAGCAGCCGAGGGACAGGGAGCTCCTACGAGCAGTACTTC.

This clonotype turned up a few times. This chain joins TRBV20-1 and TRBJ1-3; D call uncertain. From germline, CDR1 is DFQATT and CDR2 SNEGSKA (reference sequence). Between the trimmed V and J ends, which lost 5 bases and 0 bases, there was a span of 5 bases. The CDR3 loop spans 12 amino acids. CDR3 in DNA: TGCAGTGCTTCGTACTCTGGAAACACCATATATTTT. Amino acid sequence: CSASYSGNTIYF.

The chain carries TRBV6-4 and TRBJ1-2; no clear D gene. Trimming left V 4 bases short and J 2 bases short, with 8 bases between. The CDR3 sequence is 13 residues long. Germline values: CDR1 MRHNA, CDR2 SNTAGT. The CDR3 is CASSGGPNYGYTF. For the CDR3, the DNA is TGTGCCAGCAGTGGAGGTCCGAACTATGGCTACACCTTC.

The V and J genes are TRBV27 and TRBJ1-1, with TRBD1 matching 7 bases. The CDR3 is made up of 16 amino acids. The junction had 8 bases not matched to a gene; V was cut back by 4 bases and J by 0 bases. From germline, CDR1 is MNHEY and CDR2 SMNVEV (reference sequence). The CDR3 is CASSSLGQPLNTEAFF. The CDR3 DNA sequence: TGTGCCAGCAGTTCCCTGGGACAGCCTCTGAACACTGAAGCTTTCTTT.

The chain links TRBV29-1 to TRBJ2-1, with 9 bases identical to TRBD2. V dropped 5 bases and J dropped 9; count of bases not matched to a gene: 8. The CDR3 runs to 13 residues. The V gene's germline CDR1 is SQVTM and CDR2 ANQGSEA. The CDR3 DNA reads TGCAGCGTTACGGGACTAGCTTTGGTTGAGCAGTTCTTC. Its protein product is CSVTGLALVEQFF.

The CDR3 DNA follows: TGTGCCAGCAGTTACCACGTGGACAGCTTGAACACTGAAGCTTTCTTT. Translation: CASSYHVDSLNTEAFF. The chain has TRBV6-2 or TRBV6-3 and TRBJ1-1, with D perhaps matching TRBD1 (6 bases). The germline V gene encodes CDR1 MNHEY and CDR2 SVGEGT. The CDR3 sequence is 16 residues long. The ends were cut back, 2 bases at V and 0 bases at J, with 13 bases in the middle.

The CDR3 spells CASSFLGQNTEAFF. DNA for the CDR3: TGTGCCAGCAGCTTCCTAGGACAGAACACTGAAGCTTTCTTT. The rearrangement uses TRBV7-2 and TRBJ1-1; TRBD1 might be the D (5 bases). This CDR3 is 14 amino acids long. Germline lookup yields CDR1 SGHTA and CDR2 FQGNSA. V lost 3 bases and J lost 1, with 9 bases in between.

V and J are TRBV20-1 and TRBJ2-5; no firm D call. The V and J ends lost 3 bases and 4 bases respectively, with 6 bases between them. The CDR3 is 11 residues long. CDR1 is DFQATT and CDR2 is SNEGSKA in the germline V gene (reference sequence). CDR3 in DNA: TGCAGTGCTAGGTTCCGAGAGACCCAGTACTTC. Its translation is CSARFRETQYF.

The CDR3: CASSEAGHSLTDTQYF. The CDR3 DNA sequence: TGTGCCAGCAGTGAAGCGGGGCATAGTCTCACAGATACGCAGTATTTT. The V call is TRBV6-1, the J call TRBJ2-3, with D perhaps TRBD1 (5 bases). The CDR3 runs 16 residues. Germline V gives CDR1 MNHNS, CDR2 SASEGT. The V end lost 0 bases, the J end lost 2 bases, and 12 bases lay between the germline ends.

V and J are TRBV21-1 and TRBJ1-2; the table calls TRBD1, which could not be checked here. TRBV21-1 is a pseudogene locus. The CDR3 is 18 residues long. CDR3 DNA: TGTGCCAGCAGCAAAGTTCGGGGGGCGCGATGGTTTGGAGATGGCTACACCTTC. This sequence encodes CASSKVRGARWFGDGYTF.

V is TRBV29-1 and J is TRBJ1-2, with 10 bases matching TRBD1. CDR1 and CDR2 (germline): SQVTM, ANQGSEA. Trimming at V came to 4 bases and at J to 5 bases, leaving 19 bases not matched to a gene. This CDR3 comprises 18 residues. The CDR3 region is CSVAIYLTPGQGFYGYTF. Written as DNA, the CDR3 is TGCAGCGTTGCCATATACTTAACCCCGGGACAGGGGTTTTATGGCTACACCTTC.

The rearrangement joins TRBV20-1 to TRBJ2-7; a possible D gene is TRBD2 (5 bases). V shed 0 bases and J shed 6 bases, with 15 bases lying between them. Germline V gene data show CDR1 as DFQATT and CDR2 as SNEGSKA (reference sequence). The CDR3 has 14 residues. CDR3 nucleotide sequence: TGCAGTGCTAGAGATAGGAAGGGAGCGGCCGAGCAGTACTTC. Translation gives CSARDRKGAAEQYF.

The V gene is TRBV7-3, the J gene TRBJ2-2, with 8 nucleotides matching TRBD2. CDR1 is SGHTA and CDR2 is FQGTGA in the germline V gene. J was trimmed by 4 bases and V by 5 bases; bases with no gene match: 9. The CDR3 is 16 amino acids. CDR3 sequence reads: CASSPSLAGSTGELFF. CDR3 nucleotides: TGTGCCAGCAGCCCATCCTTAGCGGGATCCACCGGGGAGCTGTTTTTT.